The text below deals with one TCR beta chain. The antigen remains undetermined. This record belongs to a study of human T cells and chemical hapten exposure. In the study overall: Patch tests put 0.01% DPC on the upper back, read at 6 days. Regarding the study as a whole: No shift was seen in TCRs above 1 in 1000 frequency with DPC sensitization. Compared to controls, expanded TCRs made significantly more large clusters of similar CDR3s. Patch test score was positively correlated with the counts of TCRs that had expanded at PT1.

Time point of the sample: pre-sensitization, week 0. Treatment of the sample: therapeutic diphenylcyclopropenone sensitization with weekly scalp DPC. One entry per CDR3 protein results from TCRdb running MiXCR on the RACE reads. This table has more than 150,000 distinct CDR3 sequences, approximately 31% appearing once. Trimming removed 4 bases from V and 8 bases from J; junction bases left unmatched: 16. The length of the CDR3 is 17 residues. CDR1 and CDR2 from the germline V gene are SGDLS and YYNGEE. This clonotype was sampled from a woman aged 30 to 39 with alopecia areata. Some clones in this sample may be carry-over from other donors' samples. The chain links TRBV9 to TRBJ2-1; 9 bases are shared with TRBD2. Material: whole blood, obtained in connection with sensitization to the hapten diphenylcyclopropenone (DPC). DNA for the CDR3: TGTGCCAGCAGCCCCCGGGTTGGCGGGAGGGCCTTGTATGAGCAGTTCTTC. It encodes CASSPRVGGRALYEQFF.